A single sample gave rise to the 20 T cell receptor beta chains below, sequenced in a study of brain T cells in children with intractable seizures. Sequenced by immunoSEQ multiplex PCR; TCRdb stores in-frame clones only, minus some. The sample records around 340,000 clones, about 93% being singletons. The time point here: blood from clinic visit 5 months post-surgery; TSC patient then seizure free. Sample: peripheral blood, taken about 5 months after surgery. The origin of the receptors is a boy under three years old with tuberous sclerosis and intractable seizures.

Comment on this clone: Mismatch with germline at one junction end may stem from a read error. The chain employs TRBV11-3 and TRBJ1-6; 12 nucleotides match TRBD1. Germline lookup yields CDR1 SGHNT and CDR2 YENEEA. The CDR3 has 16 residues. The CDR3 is CASSSGQGARDSLLHF. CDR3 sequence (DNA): TGTGCCAGCAGCTCGGGACAGGGGGCGAGGGATTCACTCCTCCACTTT.

CDR3 coding DNA: TGTGCCAGCAGTTCACCCGAGGGTGGCGGGACTGGGTACAATGAGCAGTTCTTC. It translates to CASSSPEGGGTGYNEQFF. The V call is TRBV11-3, the J call TRBJ2-1; weak D call: TRBD2 (6 bases). The CDR3 runs to 18 residues. Germline V gives CDR1 SGHNT, CDR2 YENEEA. The V gene lost 6 bases and the J gene lost 4 bases, with 25 bases spanning the gap.

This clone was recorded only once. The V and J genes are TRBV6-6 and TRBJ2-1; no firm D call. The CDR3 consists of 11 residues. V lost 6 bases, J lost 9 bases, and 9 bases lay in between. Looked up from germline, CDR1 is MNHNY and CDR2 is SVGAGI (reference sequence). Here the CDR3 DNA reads TGTGCCAGCAGCCCTAGGAGTGAGCAGTTCTTC. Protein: CASSPRSEQFF.

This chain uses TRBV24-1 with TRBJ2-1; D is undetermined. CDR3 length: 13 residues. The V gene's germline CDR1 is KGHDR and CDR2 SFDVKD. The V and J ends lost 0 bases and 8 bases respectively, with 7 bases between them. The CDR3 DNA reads TGTGCCACCAGTGATTTGCTTGAGGATGAGCAGTTCTTC. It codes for CATSDLLEDEQFF.

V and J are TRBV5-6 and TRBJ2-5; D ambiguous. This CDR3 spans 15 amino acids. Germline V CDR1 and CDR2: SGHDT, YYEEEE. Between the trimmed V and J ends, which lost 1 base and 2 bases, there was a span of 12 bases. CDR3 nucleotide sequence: TGTGCCAGCAGCTTGCGCAGAAACACGCAAGAGACCCAGTACTTC. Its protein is CASSLRRNTQETQYF.

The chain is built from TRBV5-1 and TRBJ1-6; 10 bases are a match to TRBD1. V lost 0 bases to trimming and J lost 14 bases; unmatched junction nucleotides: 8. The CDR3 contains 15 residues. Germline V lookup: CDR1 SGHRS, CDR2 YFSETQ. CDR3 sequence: CASSLDGTGVKALHF. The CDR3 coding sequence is TGCGCCAGCAGCTTGGATGGGACAGGGGTAAAGGCCCTCCACTTT.

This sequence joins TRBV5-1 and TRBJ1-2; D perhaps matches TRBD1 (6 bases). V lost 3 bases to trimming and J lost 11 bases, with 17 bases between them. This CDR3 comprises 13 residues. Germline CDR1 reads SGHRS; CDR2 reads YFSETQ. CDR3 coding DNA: TGCGCCAGCAGCTCCAGAATACAGGGCCCTTACACCTTC. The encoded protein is CASSSRIQGPYTF.

The CDR3 loop reads CSVRLAGDRETQYF. In DNA form, the CDR3 reads TGCAGCGTTAGACTAGCGGGAGACCGGGAGACCCAGTACTTC. The chain joins TRBV29-1 to TRBJ2-5, with 12 nucleotides matching TRBD2. V was clipped by 5 bases and J by 5 bases; unmatched bases: 6. CDR3 size: 14 residues. The germline gives CDR1 SQVTM, CDR2 ANQGSEA.

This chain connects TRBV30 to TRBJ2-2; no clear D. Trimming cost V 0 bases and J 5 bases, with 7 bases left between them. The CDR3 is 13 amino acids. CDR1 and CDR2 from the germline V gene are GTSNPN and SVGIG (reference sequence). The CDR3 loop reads CAWSVMGTGELFF. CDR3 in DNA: TGTGCCTGGAGTGTAATGGGGACCGGGGAGCTGTTTTTT. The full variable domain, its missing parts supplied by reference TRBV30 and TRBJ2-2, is SQTIHQWPATLVQPVGSPLSLECTVEGTSNPNLYWYRQAAGRGLQLLFYSVGIGQISSEVPQNLSASRPQDRQFILSSKKLLLSDSGFYLCAWSVMGTGELFFGEGSRLTVL.

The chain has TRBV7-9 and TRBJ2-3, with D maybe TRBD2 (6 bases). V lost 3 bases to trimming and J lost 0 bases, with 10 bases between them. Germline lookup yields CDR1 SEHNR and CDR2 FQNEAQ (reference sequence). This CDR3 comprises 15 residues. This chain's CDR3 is CASSFSGTSTDTQYF. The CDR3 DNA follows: TGTGCCAGCAGCTTCTCGGGGACTAGCACAGATACGCAGTATTTT.

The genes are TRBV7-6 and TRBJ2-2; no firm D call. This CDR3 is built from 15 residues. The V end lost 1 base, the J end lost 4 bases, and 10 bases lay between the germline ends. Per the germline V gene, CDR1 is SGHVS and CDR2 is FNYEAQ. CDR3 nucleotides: TGTGCCAGCAGCTTAGGAGCTCTGGCCACCGGGGAGCTGTTTTTT. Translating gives CASSLGALATGELFF.

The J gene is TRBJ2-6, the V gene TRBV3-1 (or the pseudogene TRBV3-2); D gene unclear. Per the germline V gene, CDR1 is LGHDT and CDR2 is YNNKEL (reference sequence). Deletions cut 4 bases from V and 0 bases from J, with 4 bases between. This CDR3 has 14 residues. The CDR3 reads CASSPYSGANVLTF. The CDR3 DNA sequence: TGTGCCAGCAGCCCATACTCTGGGGCCAACGTCCTGACTTTC.

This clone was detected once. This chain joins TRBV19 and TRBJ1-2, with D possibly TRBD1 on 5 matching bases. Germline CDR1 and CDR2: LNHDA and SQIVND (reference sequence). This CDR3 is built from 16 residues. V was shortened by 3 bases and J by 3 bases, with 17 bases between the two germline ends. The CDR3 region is CASSIMGLQPHYGYTF. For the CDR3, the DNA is TGTGCCAGTAGTATTATGGGGCTTCAACCCCACTATGGCTACACCTTC.

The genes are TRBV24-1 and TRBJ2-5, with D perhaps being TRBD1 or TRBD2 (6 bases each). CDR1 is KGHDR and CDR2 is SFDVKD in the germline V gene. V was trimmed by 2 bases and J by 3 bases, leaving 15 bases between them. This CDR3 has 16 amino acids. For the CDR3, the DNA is TGTGCCACCAGTGATTCGTACGTCGGGGGCGAAGAGACCCAGTACTTC. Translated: CATSDSYVGGEETQYF.

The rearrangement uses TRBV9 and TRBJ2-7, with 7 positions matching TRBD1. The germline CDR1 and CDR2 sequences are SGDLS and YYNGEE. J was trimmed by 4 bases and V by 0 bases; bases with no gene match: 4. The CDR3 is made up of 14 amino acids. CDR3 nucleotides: TGTGCCAGCAGCGTAGGGCCAGGGGGTTACGAGCAGTACTTC. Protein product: CASSVGPGGYEQYF.

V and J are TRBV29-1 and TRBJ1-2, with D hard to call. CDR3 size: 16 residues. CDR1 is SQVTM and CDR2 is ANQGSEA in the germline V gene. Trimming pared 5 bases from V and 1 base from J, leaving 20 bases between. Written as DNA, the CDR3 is TGCAGCGTTTATCCCCTCCCCCCGGGAAGTAACTATGGCTACACCTTC. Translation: CSVYPLPPGSNYGYTF. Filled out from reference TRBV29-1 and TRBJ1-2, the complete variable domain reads SAVISQKPSRDICQRGTSLTIQCQVDSQVTMMFWYRQQPGQSLTLIATANQGSEATYESGFVIDKFPISRPNLTFSTLTVSNMSPEDSSIYLCSVYPLPPGSNYGYTFGSGTRLTVV.

CDR3 amino acids: CASSYGGRDNQPQHF. CDR3 DNA: TGTGCCAGCAGTTACGGGGGGCGCGACAATCAGCCCCAGCATTTT. The chain couples TRBV6-5 to TRBJ1-5; D possibly corresponds to TRBD1 (6 bases). This CDR3 spans 15 amino acids. The V gene's germline CDR1 is MNHEY and CDR2 SVGAGI. Trimming stripped 2 bases from V and 3 bases from J, with 11 bases between.

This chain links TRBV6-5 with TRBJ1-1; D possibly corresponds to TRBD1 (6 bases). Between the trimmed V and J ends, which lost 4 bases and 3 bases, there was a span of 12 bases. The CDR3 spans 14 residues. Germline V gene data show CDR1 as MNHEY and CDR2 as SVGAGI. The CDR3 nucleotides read TGTGCCAGCAGTTCTAACACAGGGCACACTGAAGCTTTCTTT. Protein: CASSSNTGHTEAFF.

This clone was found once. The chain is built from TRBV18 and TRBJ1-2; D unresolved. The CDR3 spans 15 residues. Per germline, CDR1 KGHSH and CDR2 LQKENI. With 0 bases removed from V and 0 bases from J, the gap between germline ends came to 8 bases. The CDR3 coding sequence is TGTGCCAGCTCACCACCGCGAGGAGCTAACTATGGCTACACCTTC. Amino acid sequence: CASSPPRGANYGYTF. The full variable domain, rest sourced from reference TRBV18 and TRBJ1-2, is NAGVMQNPRHLVRRRGQEARLRCSPMKGHSHVYWYRQLPEEGLKFMVYLQKENIIDESGMPKERFSAEFPKEGPSILRIQQVVRGDSAAYFCASSPPRGANYGYTFGSGTRLTVV.

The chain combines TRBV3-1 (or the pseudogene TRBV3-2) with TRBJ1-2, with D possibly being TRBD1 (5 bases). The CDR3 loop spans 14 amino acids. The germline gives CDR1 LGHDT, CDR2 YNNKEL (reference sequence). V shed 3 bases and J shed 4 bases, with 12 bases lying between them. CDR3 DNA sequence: TGTGCCAGCAGCCATGTTGGGGGGACCTATGGCTACACCTTC. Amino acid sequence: CASSHVGGTYGYTF.